The rows below give T cell receptor beta chains drawn from one sample of a study of T cell changes during pregnancy in multiple sclerosis. Profiled with immunoSEQ multiplex PCR; TCRdb holds only in-frame clones, not every one. The table records about 31,000 clones, approximately 86% of them present only once. The starting material was CD8+ T cells from peripheral blood mononuclear cells, obtained before pregnancy. The receptors stem from a female donor with multiple sclerosis, enrolled in a pregnancy study. Each CDR3 is given with its conserved first and last residue. D genes are given only for firm matches. A row's size may be missing; if present it is once, few, many or a size class.

j_gene: TRBJ2-3
abundance: .
v_gene: TRBV13
d_gene: .
CDR3aa: CASNTRGGAPSTDTQYF
CDR3nt: TGTGCCAGCAACACCCGTGGGGGGGCACCTAGCACAGATACGCAGTATTTT

j_gene: TRBJ2-3
abundance: .
v_gene: TRBV4-2
d_gene: TRBD1
CDR3aa: CASSQEGQISTDTQYF
CDR3nt: TGTGCCAGCAGCCAAGAGGGACAGATATCCACAGATACGCAGTATTTT

j_gene: TRBJ2-7
abundance: .
v_gene: TRBV7-9
d_gene: .
CDR3aa: CASSFPSSYEQYF
CDR3nt: TGTGCCAGCAGCTTTCCGAGCTCCTACGAGCAGTACTTC

j_gene: TRBJ1-6
abundance: .
v_gene: TRBV6-4
d_gene: TRBD1
CDR3aa: CASSEDRLSNSPLHF
CDR3nt: TGTGCCAGCAGTGAGGACAGGCTCTCTAATTCACCCCTCCACTTT

j_gene: TRBJ2-1
abundance: few
v_gene: TRBV5-1
d_gene: TRBD2
CDR3aa: CASSLVGGRSMNEQFF
CDR3nt: TGCGCCAGCAGCTTGGTGGGCGGGAGGTCTATGAATGAGCAGTTCTTC

j_gene: TRBJ2-1
abundance: .
v_gene: TRBV13
d_gene: .
CDR3aa: CASSLGWLWEQFF
CDR3nt: TGTGCCAGCAGCTTAGGGTGGCTTTGGGAGCAGTTCTTC

j_gene: TRBJ1-2
abundance: once
v_gene: TRBV9
d_gene: .
CDR3aa: CASSVDEAGLDGYTF
CDR3nt: TGTGCCAGCAGCGTAGATGAGGCCGGGTTAGATGGCTACACCTTC

j_gene: TRBJ2-5
abundance: .
v_gene: TRBV7-9
d_gene: .
CDR3aa: CASSFRETQYF
CDR3nt: TGTGCCAGCAGTTTTAGAGAGACCCAGTACTTC

j_gene: TRBJ1-5
abundance: .
v_gene: TRBV27
d_gene: .
CDR3aa: CASRDSLLRPQHF
CDR3nt: TGTGCCAGCAGGGACAGCCTCCTTCGGCCCCAGCATTTT

j_gene: TRBJ2-5
abundance: once
v_gene: TRBV12-5
d_gene: .
CDR3aa: CASGLRGVAETQYF
CDR3nt: TGTGCTAGTGGTTTGCGGGGAGTCGCGGAGACCCAGTACTTC

j_gene: TRBJ2-7
abundance: .
v_gene: TRBV6-1
d_gene: .
CDR3aa: CASSRGYEQYF
CDR3nt: TGTGCCAGCAGTAGGGGGTACGAGCAGTACTTC

j_gene: TRBJ1-4
abundance: .
v_gene: TRBV4-3
d_gene: TRBD1
CDR3aa: CASSQDPRTGNEKLFF
CDR3nt: TGCGCCAGCAGCCAAGATCCCCGGACAGGGAATGAAAAACTGTTTTTT

j_gene: TRBJ2-1
abundance: .
v_gene: TRBV6-4
d_gene: .
CDR3aa: CASSDIDSGEQFF
CDR3nt: TGTGCCAGCAGTGACATCGACAGTGGTGAGCAGTTCTTC

j_gene: TRBJ2-5
abundance: .
v_gene: TRBV6-5
d_gene: .
CDR3aa: CASSPGGEQETQYF
CDR3nt: TGTGCCAGCAGCCCTGGAGGGGAGCAAGAGACCCAGTACTTC

j_gene: TRBJ2-3
abundance: .
v_gene: TRBV7-3
d_gene: TRBD2
CDR3aa: CASSSGTSGDAQYF
CDR3nt: TGTGCCAGCAGTTCCGGGACTAGCGGGGATGCGCAGTATTTT

j_gene: TRBJ2-5
abundance: .
v_gene: TRBV13
d_gene: TRBD2
CDR3aa: CASSPTLRGGKETQYF
CDR3nt: TGTGCCAGCAGCCCCACCCTGCGGGGGGGGAAAGAGACCCAGTACTTC

j_gene: TRBJ2-2
abundance: .
v_gene: TRBV27
d_gene: .
CDR3aa: CASSFLAVHTGELFF
CDR3nt: TGTGCCAGCAGTTTCTTGGCAGTTCACACCGGGGAGCTGTTTTTT

j_gene: TRBJ2-5
abundance: .
v_gene: TRBV21-1
d_gene: .
CDR3aa: CASSGLAGLETQYF
CDR3nt: TGTGCCAGCAGCGGACTAGCGGGGTTGGAGACCCAGTACTTC

j_gene: TRBJ2-1
abundance: .
v_gene: TRBV9
d_gene: .
CDR3aa: CASSVVHTSSYNEQFF
CDR3nt: TGTGCCAGCAGCGTAGTACATACTAGCTCCTACAATGAGCAGTTCTTC

j_gene: TRBJ2-1
abundance: .
v_gene: TRBV15
d_gene: .
CDR3aa: CATSRLTRNEQFF
CDR3nt: TGTGCCACCAGCAGACTGACGAGGAATGAGCAGTTCTTC

j_gene: TRBJ1-1
abundance: .
v_gene: TRBV5-6
d_gene: .
CDR3aa: CASSLATRTEAFF
CDR3nt: TGTGCCAGCAGCTTGGCGACGCGGACTGAAGCTTTCTTT

j_gene: TRBJ2-1
abundance: .
v_gene: TRBV6-1
d_gene: TRBD2
CDR3aa: CASSEGAGGPNEQFF
CDR3nt: TGCGCCAGCAGTGAAGGGGCGGGGGGGCCCAATGAGCAGTTCTTC

j_gene: TRBJ2-2
abundance: .
v_gene: TRBV15
d_gene: .
CDR3aa: CATSVEGADTGELFF
CDR3nt: TGTGCCACCAGCGTGGAGGGTGCCGACACCGGGGAGCTGTTTTTT

j_gene: TRBJ2-5
abundance: .
v_gene: TRBV9
d_gene: TRBD1
CDR3aa: CASSGTGDQYF
CDR3nt: TGTGCCAGCAGCGGGACAGGTGACCAGTACTTC

j_gene: TRBJ1-5
abundance: .
v_gene: TRBV15
d_gene: TRBD1
CDR3aa: CATSRDRGYQPQHF
CDR3nt: TGTGCCACCAGCAGGGACAGGGGATATCAGCCCCAGCATTTT

j_gene: TRBJ2-3
abundance: .
v_gene: TRBV15
d_gene: .
CDR3aa: CATSRENQIGIPTDTQYF
CDR3nt: TGTGCCACCAGCAGAGAAAATCAGATTGGCATCCCCACAGATACGCAGTATTTT

j_gene: TRBJ1-1
abundance: .
v_gene: TRBV7-2
d_gene: .
CDR3aa: CASSLDGGMDTEAFF
CDR3nt: TGTGCCAGCAGCTTAGACGGGGGAATGGACACTGAAGCTTTCTTT

j_gene: TRBJ1-6
abundance: few
v_gene: TRBV6-4
d_gene: .
CDR3aa: CASNAGDNSPLHF
CDR3nt: TGTGCCAGCAACGCAGGGGACAATTCACCCCTCCACTTT

j_gene: TRBJ2-1
abundance: .
v_gene: TRBV6-5
d_gene: .
CDR3aa: CASSPTSEGYNEQFF
CDR3nt: TGTGCCAGCAGTCCGACCTCGGAGGGTTACAATGAGCAGTTCTTC

j_gene: TRBJ2-1
abundance: once
v_gene: TRBV4-3
d_gene: TRBD2
CDR3aa: CASSQALAGAYNEQFF
CDR3nt: TGCGCCAGCAGCCAAGCTCTAGCGGGCGCCTACAATGAGCAGTTCTTC

j_gene: TRBJ1-4
abundance: .
v_gene: TRBV9
d_gene: .
CDR3aa: CASSERGNNEKLFF
CDR3nt: TGTGCCAGCAGCGAAAGGGGAAATAATGAAAAACTGTTTTTT

j_gene: TRBJ2-3
abundance: once
v_gene: TRBV13
d_gene: TRBD2
CDR3aa: CASSLTTSGGGGDTDTQYF
CDR3nt: TGTGCCAGCAGCTTAACGACTAGCGGGGGTGGAGGGGACACAGATACGCAGTATTTT

j_gene: TRBJ2-3
abundance: .
v_gene: TRBV30
d_gene: TRBD1
CDR3aa: CAWARTGRTDTQYF
CDR3nt: TGTGCCTGGGCCCGGACAGGGAGAACAGATACGCAGTATTTT

j_gene: TRBJ1-4
abundance: few
v_gene: TRBV5-8
d_gene: .
CDR3aa: CASSLAPGFLFF
CDR3nt: TGTGCCAGCAGCTTGGCGCCAGGGTTCCTGTTTTTT

j_gene: TRBJ2-1
abundance: .
v_gene: TRBV5-1
d_gene: .
CDR3aa: CASSSQYNEQFF
CDR3nt: TGCGCCAGCAGCTCGCAGTACAATGAGCAGTTCTTC

j_gene: TRBJ2-7
abundance: once
v_gene: TRBV7-9
d_gene: TRBD1
CDR3aa: CASSPGTGVSEQYF
CDR3nt: TGTGCCAGCAGTCCCGGGACAGGGGTATCCGAGCAGTACTTC

j_gene: TRBJ2-1
abundance: .
v_gene: TRBV28
d_gene: TRBD1
CDR3aa: CASSFIGSETGSDEQFF
CDR3nt: TGTGCCAGCAGTTTTATCGGTTCCGAGACAGGGTCCGATGAGCAGTTCTTC

j_gene: TRBJ1-1
abundance: many
v_gene: TRBV15
d_gene: .
CDR3aa: CATSRDENSEAFF
CDR3nt: TGTGCCACCAGCAGAGATGAAAACAGTGAGGCTTTCTTT

j_gene: TRBJ2-3
abundance: few
v_gene: TRBV7-2
d_gene: TRBD2
CDR3aa: CASSFLGLADTQYF
CDR3nt: TGTGCCAGCAGCTTCCTGGGACTAGCAGATACGCAGTATTTT

j_gene: TRBJ2-7
abundance: .
v_gene: TRBV7-2
d_gene: .
CDR3aa: CASSPNGYEQYF
CDR3nt: TGTGCCAGCAGCCCAAACGGGTACGAGCAGTACTTC

j_gene: TRBJ1-5
abundance: .
v_gene: TRBV19
d_gene: .
CDR3aa: CASSIEQRNQPQHF
CDR3nt: TGTGCCAGTAGTATTGAACAGAGAAATCAGCCCCAGCATTTT

j_gene: TRBJ1-2
abundance: .
v_gene: TRBV27
d_gene: TRBD1
CDR3aa: CATRTGVAPTYGYTF
CDR3nt: TGTGCCACCCGGACAGGGGTCGCCCCTACCTATGGCTACACCTTC

j_gene: TRBJ2-1
abundance: .
v_gene: TRBV7-2
d_gene: TRBD2
CDR3aa: CASSPGTSQFF
CDR3nt: TGTGCCAGCAGCCCGGGGACTAGCCAGTTCTTC

j_gene: TRBJ2-1
abundance: .
v_gene: TRBV29-1
d_gene: .
CDR3aa: CSALGGQVPNEQFF
CDR3nt: TGCAGCGCCCTAGGGGGTCAGGTCCCAAATGAGCAGTTCTTC

j_gene: TRBJ1-2
abundance: .
v_gene: TRBV2
d_gene: TRBD1
CDR3aa: CASSPDRAVSNYGYTF
CDR3nt: TGTGCCAGCAGTCCGGACAGGGCTGTATCTAACTATGGCTACACCTTC

j_gene: TRBJ2-7
abundance: .
v_gene: TRBV21-1
d_gene: .
CDR3aa: CASSVASGTHSHEQYF
CDR3nt: .

j_gene: TRBJ2-5
abundance: once
v_gene: TRBV6-5
d_gene: .
CDR3aa: CASSPSGVETQYF
CDR3nt: TGTGCCAGCTCCCCCTCAGGGGTAGAGACCCAGTACTTC

j_gene: TRBJ2-1
abundance: .
v_gene: TRBV19
d_gene: TRBD2
CDR3aa: CASSMTTTSGIYNEQFF
CDR3nt: TGTGCCAGTAGTATGACCACGACTAGCGGGATCTACAATGAGCAGTTCTTC

j_gene: TRBJ1-5
abundance: .
v_gene: TRBV19
d_gene: .
CDR3aa: CASTPWAGTGSNQPQHF
CDR3nt: TGTGCCAGTACCCCCTGGGCGGGCACAGGGAGTAATCAGCCCCAGCATTTT

j_gene: TRBJ1-1
abundance: few
v_gene: TRBV5-1
d_gene: .
CDR3aa: CASSLVLGGTEAFF
CDR3nt: TGCGCCAGCAGCTTGGTCCTCGGGGGGACTGAAGCTTTCTTT

j_gene: TRBJ1-1
abundance: .
v_gene: TRBV19
d_gene: .
CDR3aa: CASSPTGYLTEAFF
CDR3nt: TGTGCCAGTAGTCCCACAGGATATCTTACTGAAGCTTTCTTT

j_gene: TRBJ2-7
abundance: many
v_gene: TRBV28
d_gene: .
CDR3aa: CASNPGVAYEQYF
CDR3nt: TGTGCCAGCAACCCAGGGGTTGCCTACGAGCAGTACTTC

j_gene: TRBJ1-5
abundance: .
v_gene: TRBV4-1
d_gene: .
CDR3aa: CASSQEAGSQPQHF
CDR3nt: TGCGCCAGCAGCCAAGAGGCAGGCTCTCAGCCCCAGCATTTT

j_gene: TRBJ2-1
abundance: .
v_gene: TRBV10-1
d_gene: .
CDR3aa: CASSVPSKEKGHEQFF
CDR3nt: TGCGCCAGCAGCGTACCGAGCAAAGAAAAGGGGCATGAGCAGTTCTTC

j_gene: TRBJ1-6
abundance: .
v_gene: TRBV11-3
d_gene: .
CDR3aa: CASSRYRDNYNSPLHF
CDR3nt: TGTGCCAGCAGCAGGTACAGGGACAACTATAATTCACCCCTCCACTTT